This T cell receptor beta chain was sequenced during a study of identical twins. A note on this clonotype: The target antigen is unknown.

Study-wide results and limits: The authors noted that invariant MAIT and iNKT cells could partly confound zero-insertion analyses.

Trimming pared 1 base from V and 6 bases from J, leaving 22 bases between. The CDR3 is made up of 17 amino acids. Per germline, CDR1 LGHNA and CDR2 YSLEER. No donor was unhealthy or non-Caucasian. A single record per CDR3 protein comes from TCRdb applying MiXCR to the 5' RACE reads. Counted here are a few hundred thousand distinct CDR3 sequences, about 12% occurring once; the ten biggest clones make up about 4.1%. These data are also associated with another study on yellow fever vaccine responses in identical twins. That investigation notes: Reportedly, the T cell response mounted by twins to vaccine seemed partly convergent, partly personalized.

The TCR was taken from a woman aged 18-30 years in good health. The rearrangement links TRBV4-3 to TRBJ2-7; D is unresolved. The specimen sequenced was memory (CD45RO+) T cells sorted from blood. The CDR3 here is CASSQAFGDTRFTEQYF. In nucleotides, the CDR3 is TGCGCCAGCAGCCAAGCCTTTGGAGACACCAGGTTTACCGAGCAGTACTTC.